The 10 T cell receptor beta chains reported below all come from one sample, sequenced in a study of patients and donors after allogeneic stem cell transplantation. Using its own MiXCR run on the RT-PCR reads, TCRdb lists one record per CDR3 protein. The data hold about 960,000 distinct CDR3 sequences, with roughly 18% observed a single time. Sequencing used blood, either unsorted or a sorted T cell fraction (not recorded which). The receptors stem from a human donor who was either an allogeneic HSCT recipient or a stem cell or donor lymphocyte infusion donor (not recorded which). It is not recorded whose cells these are; they may come from a transplant donor.

V and J are TRBV3-1 and TRBJ1-2; no definite D call. V lost 4 bases, J lost 2 bases, and 11 bases lay in between. The germline CDR1 and CDR2 sequences are LGHDT and YNNKEL (reference sequence). The CDR3 spans 14 residues. CDR3 DNA: TGTGCCAGCAGCCTCCGTGCGGGGAACTATGGCTACACCTTC. This sequence encodes CASSLRAGNYGYTF. Using reference TRBV3-1 and TRBJ1-2 for the parts outside the CDR3, the full variable domain is DTAVSQTPKYLVTQMGNDKSIKCEQNLGHDTMYWYKQDSKKFLKIMFSYNNKELIINETVPNRFSPKSPDKAHLNLHINSLELGDSAVYFCASSLRAGNYGYTFGSGTRLTVV.

The chain links TRBV12-3 or TRBV12-4 to TRBJ1-2; 8 positions match TRBD1. The V segment lost 3 bases and the J segment 4 bases; nucleotides outside the gene matches: 1. The CDR3 has 13 residues. DNA for the CDR3: TGTGCCAGCAGTTTTCAGGGGGCCTATGGCTACACCTTC. This translates into CASSFQGAYGYTF.

The chain carries TRBV25-1 and TRBJ2-3, with D hard to call. The V gene lost 0 bases and the J gene lost 3 bases, with 7 bases spanning the gap. This CDR3 has 14 amino acids. In germline, CDR1 is MGHDK, CDR2 SYGVNS. DNA of the CDR3: TGTGCCAGCAGTGAATATCTAGGGACAGATACGCAGTATTTT. This gives the protein CASSEYLGTDTQYF.

V gene TRBV12-3 or TRBV12-4 combines with J gene TRBJ2-5, with TRBD2 matching 8 bases. V lost 7 bases, J lost 5 bases, and 18 bases stayed unmatched. This CDR3 contains 17 residues. CDR3 DNA: TGTGCCAGCACCGTGTTCGGCCCCGGGGGGGGCGGGGAGACCCAGTACTTC. Its translation: CASTVFGPGGGGETQYF.

J is TRBJ2-5 and V is TRBV5-6, with 8 bases that match TRBD1. The CDR3 has 14 amino acids. Germline V CDR1 and CDR2: SGHDT, YYEEEE. The V segment lost 2 bases and the J segment 5 bases; nucleotides outside the gene matches: 5. The CDR3 here is CASSFSHRGETQYF. The CDR3 DNA reads TGTGCCAGCAGCTTCAGCCACAGGGGGGAGACCCAGTACTTC.

This clonotype was observed a handful of times. The chain joins TRBV6-5 to TRBJ2-3, with a possible D match to TRBD2 (5 bases). CDR1 is MNHEY, CDR2 SVGAGI, per germline. Trimming removed 7 bases at V and 2 bases at J, with 7 bases between. The CDR3 consists of 12 residues. CDR3 region: CASTGNTDTQYF. The CDR3 bases are TGTGCCAGCACGGGGAACACAGATACGCAGTATTTT.

This clonotype was seen only a few times. The gene calls are TRBV6-1 and TRBJ2-2, with D unresolved. This CDR3 has 15 residues. Looked up from germline, CDR1 is MNHNS and CDR2 is SASEGT. Trimming took 7 bases from V and 4 from J, leaving 16 bases between them. The CDR3, as DNA: TGTGCCAGCAACCTAAGACAAAGAGGCACCGGGGAGCTGTTTTTT. Encoded protein: CASNLRQRGTGELFF.

The chain recombines TRBV12-3 or TRBV12-4 with TRBJ1-3; 9 bases agree with TRBD1. V was pared by 4 bases and J by 4 bases, with 17 bases of the junction left unmatched. The length of the CDR3 is 19 residues. Here the CDR3 reads CASSYGTGSLDAAGNTIYF. CDR3 nucleotides: TGTGCCAGCAGTTATGGGACAGGGAGTCTCGATGCTGCCGGAAACACCATATATTTT.

This clonotype was detected a few times. The CDR3 sequence is CSARSLAGISFF. Written as DNA, the CDR3 is TGCAGTGCTAGGTCCCTAGCGGGGATATCTTTCTTC. V is TRBV20-1 and J is TRBJ2-1, with 9 bases aligning to TRBD2. J gave up 16 bases and V 3 bases, and 10 bases lay outside the gene matches. Germline CDR1 DFQATT, CDR2 SNEGSKA (reference sequence). This CDR3 contains 12 residues.

This clonotype was counted only a few times. The rearrangement uses TRBV6-1 and TRBJ2-2, with D maybe TRBD1 (6 bases). Germline values: CDR1 MNHNS, CDR2 SASEGT. V shed 7 bases and J shed 0 bases, with 9 bases lying between them. This CDR3 is 14 amino acids long. Here the CDR3 DNA reads TGTGCCAGCATGGACAGACCGAACACCGGGGAGCTGTTTTTT. This codes for CASMDRPNTGELFF.